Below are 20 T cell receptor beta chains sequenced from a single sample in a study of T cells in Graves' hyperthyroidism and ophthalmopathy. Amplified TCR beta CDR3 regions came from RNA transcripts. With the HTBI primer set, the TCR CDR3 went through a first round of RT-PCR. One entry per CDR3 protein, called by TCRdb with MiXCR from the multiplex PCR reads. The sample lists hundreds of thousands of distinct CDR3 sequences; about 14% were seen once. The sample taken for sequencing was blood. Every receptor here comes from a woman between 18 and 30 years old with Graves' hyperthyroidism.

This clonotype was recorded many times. This CDR3 reads CASSLDRGHLRGFYNEQFF. The CDR3 coding sequence is TGTGCCAGCAGCTTAGATCGGGGACACCTTAGAGGGTTTTACAATGAGCAGTTCTTC. The V call is TRBV11-2, the J call TRBJ2-1, with D possibly TRBD1 on 6 matching bases. Germline V gene lookup returns CDR1 SGHAT and CDR2 FQNNGV. This CDR3 region has 19 residues. V was cut by 0 bases and J by 4 bases, with 22 bases left in between.

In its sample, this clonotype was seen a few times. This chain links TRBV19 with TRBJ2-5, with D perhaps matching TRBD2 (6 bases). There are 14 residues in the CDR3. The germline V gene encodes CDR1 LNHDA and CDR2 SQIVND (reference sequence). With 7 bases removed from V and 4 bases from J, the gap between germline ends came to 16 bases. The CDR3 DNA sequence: TGTGCCAGTACCCTGGGGGGACTTTCAGAGACCCAGTACTTC. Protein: CASTLGGLSETQYF.

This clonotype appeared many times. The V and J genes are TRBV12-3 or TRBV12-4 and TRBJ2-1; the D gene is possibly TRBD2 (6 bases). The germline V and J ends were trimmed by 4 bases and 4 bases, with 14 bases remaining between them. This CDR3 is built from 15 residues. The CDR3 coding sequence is TGTGCCAGCAGTTGGGTAGCGGAAGTATACAATGAGCAGTTCTTC. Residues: CASSWVAEVYNEQFF.

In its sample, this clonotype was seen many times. CDR3 DNA: TGTGCCAGCAGCTTACAGGGGCCGGATCAGCCCCAGCATTTT. It is translated as CASSLQGPDQPQHF. The rearrangement joins TRBV7-9 to TRBJ1-5, with a weak D call TRBD1 (6 bases). V lost 2 bases, J lost 5 bases, and 10 bases lay in between. Germline CDR1 SEHNR, CDR2 FQNEAQ (reference sequence). The CDR3 loop spans 14 amino acids.

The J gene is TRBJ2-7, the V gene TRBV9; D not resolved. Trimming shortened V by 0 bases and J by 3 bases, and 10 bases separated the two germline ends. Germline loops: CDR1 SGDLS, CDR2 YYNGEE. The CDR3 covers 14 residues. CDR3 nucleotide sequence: TGTGCCAGCAGCGTAGGGCCGGAATACTACGAGCAGTACTTC. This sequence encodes CASSVGPEYYEQYF.

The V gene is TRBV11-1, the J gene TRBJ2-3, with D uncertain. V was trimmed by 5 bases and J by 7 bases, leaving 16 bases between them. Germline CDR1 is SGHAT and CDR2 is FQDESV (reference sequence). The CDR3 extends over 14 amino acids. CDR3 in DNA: TGTGCCAGCAGCCCCCCTTTGCTGCGGAATACGCAGTATTTT. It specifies CASSPPLLRNTQYF.

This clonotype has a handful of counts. The DNA of the CDR3 is TGTGCCAGCAGCTTGGGACCTGGCGTCGCTTTCTTT. Protein sequence: CASSLGPGVAFF. V usage is TRBV7-9 and J usage is TRBJ1-1, with D possibly TRBD1 on 5 matching bases. V was trimmed by 3 bases and J by 11 bases, leaving 13 bases between them. This CDR3 contains 12 residues. Germline values: CDR1 SEHNR, CDR2 FQNEAQ (reference sequence).

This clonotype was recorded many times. The CDR3 is CAWSAGRYVDEQFF. CDR3 bases: TGTGCCTGGAGTGCCGGGCGCTATGTGGATGAGCAGTTCTTC. This chain joins TRBV30 and TRBJ2-1; D is ambiguous. Germline V CDR1 and CDR2: GTSNPN, SVGIG (reference sequence). Trimming stripped 1 base from V and 8 bases from J, with 15 bases between. The CDR3 consists of 14 residues.

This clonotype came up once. CDR3 bases: TGTGCCAGCAGCTTAATCGTCGGTTATGAGCAGTTCTTC. Amino acid sequence: CASSLIVGYEQFF. This sequence joins TRBV7-3 and TRBJ2-1, with D hard to call. Germline V lookup: CDR1 SGHTA, CDR2 FQGTGA. This CDR3 is 13 amino acids long. V lost 1 base and J 8 bases, leaving 9 bases between the germline ends. Complete variable domain (other parts from reference TRBV7-3 and TRBJ2-1): GAGVSQTPSNKVTEKGKYVELRCDPISGHTALYWYRQSLGQGPEFLIYFQGTGAADDSGLPNDRFFAVRPEGSVSTLKIQRTERGDSAVYLCASSLIVGYEQFFGPGTRLTVL.

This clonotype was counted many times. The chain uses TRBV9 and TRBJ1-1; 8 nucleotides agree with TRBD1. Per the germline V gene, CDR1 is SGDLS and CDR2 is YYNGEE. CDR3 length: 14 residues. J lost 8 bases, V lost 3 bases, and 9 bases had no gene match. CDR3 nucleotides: TGTGCCAGCAGCGCCACCGGACAGGGCTCCGAAGCTTTCTTT. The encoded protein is CASSATGQGSEAFF.

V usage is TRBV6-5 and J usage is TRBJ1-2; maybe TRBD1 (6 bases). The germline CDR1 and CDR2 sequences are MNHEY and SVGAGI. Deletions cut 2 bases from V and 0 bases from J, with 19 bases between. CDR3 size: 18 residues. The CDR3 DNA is TGTGCCAGCAGTTACATCGGCAGGGGAGATTCGGCTAACTATGGCTACACCTTC. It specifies CASSYIGRGDSANYGYTF.

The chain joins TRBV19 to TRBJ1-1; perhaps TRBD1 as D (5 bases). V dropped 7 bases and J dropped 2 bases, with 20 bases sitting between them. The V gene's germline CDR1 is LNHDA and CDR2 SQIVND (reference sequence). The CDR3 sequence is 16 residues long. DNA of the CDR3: TGTGCCAGTAACCAGGTGGGGGGGTCAAGAAACACTGAAGCTTTCTTT. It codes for CASNQVGGSRNTEAFF.

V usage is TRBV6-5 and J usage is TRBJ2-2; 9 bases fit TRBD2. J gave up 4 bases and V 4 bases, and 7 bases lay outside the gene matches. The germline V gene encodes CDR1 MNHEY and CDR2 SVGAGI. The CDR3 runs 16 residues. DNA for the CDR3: TGTGCCAGCAGTTCCCTGACTAGCGGTAGCACCGGGGAGCTGTTTTTT. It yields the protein CASSSLTSGSTGELFF.

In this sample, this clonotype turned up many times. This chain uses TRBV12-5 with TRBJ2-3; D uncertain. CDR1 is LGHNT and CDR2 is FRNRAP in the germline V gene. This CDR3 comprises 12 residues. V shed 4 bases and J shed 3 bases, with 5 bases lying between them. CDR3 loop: CASGSFTDTQYF. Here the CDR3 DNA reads TGTGCTAGTGGTTCTTTTACAGATACGCAGTATTTT.

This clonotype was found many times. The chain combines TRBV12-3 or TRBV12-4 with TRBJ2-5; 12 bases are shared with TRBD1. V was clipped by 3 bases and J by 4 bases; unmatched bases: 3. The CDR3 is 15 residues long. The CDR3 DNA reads TGTGCCAGCAGTTTGCTGGGACAGGGGGCAGAGACCCAGTACTTC. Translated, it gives CASSLLGQGAETQYF.

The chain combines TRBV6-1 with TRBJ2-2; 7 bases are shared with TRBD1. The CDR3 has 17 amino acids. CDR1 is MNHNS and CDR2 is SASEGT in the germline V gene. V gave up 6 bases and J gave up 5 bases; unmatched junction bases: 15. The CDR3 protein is CASSDRTGRYRTGELFF. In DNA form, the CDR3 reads TGTGCCAGCAGCGATCGGACAGGTCGCTATAGAACCGGGGAGCTGTTTTTT.

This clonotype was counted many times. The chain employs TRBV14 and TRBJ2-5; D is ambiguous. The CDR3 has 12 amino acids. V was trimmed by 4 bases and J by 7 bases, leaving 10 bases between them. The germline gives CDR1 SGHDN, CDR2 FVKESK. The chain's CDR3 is CASSPTPGTQYF. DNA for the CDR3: TGTGCCAGCAGCCCTACCCCGGGGACCCAGTACTTC.

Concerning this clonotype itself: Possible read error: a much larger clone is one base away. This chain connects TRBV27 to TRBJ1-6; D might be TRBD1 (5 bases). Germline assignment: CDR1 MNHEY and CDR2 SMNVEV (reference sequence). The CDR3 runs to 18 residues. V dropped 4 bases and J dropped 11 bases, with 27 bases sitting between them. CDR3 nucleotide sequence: TGTGCCAGCAGTTCGCTGTGGGGGGTCTGGGAAGGCAATCCACCCCTCCACTTT. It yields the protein CASSSLWGVWEGNPPLHF.

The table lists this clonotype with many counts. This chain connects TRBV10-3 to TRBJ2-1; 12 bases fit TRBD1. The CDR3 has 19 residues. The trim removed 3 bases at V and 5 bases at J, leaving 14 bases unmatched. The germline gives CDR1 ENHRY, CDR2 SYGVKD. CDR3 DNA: TGTGCCATCAGTGAAACCGGGACAGGGGGCTTTTTAGGTAACAATGAGCAGTTCTTC. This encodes CAISETGTGGFLGNNEQFF.

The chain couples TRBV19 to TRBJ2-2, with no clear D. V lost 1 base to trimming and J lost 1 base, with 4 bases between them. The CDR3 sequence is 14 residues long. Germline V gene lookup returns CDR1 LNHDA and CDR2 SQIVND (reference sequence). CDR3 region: CASSIAGNTGELFF. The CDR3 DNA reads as TGTGCCAGTAGTATAGCAGGGAACACCGGGGAGCTGTTTTTT.